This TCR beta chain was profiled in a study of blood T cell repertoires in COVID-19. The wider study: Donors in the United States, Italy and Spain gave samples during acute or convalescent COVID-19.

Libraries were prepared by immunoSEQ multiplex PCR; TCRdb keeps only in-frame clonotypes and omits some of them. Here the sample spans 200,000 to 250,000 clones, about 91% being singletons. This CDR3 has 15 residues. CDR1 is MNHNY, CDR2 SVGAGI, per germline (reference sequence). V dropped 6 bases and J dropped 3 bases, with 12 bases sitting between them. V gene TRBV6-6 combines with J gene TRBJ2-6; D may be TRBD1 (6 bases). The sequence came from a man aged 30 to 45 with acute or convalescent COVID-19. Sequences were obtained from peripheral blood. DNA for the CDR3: TGTGCCAGCAGCCCAACAGGGTATGGGGCCAACGTCCTGACTTTC. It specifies CASSPTGYGANVLTF.